These 10 T cell receptor beta chains originate from one sample sequenced in a study of T-cell memory formation after mild COVID-19. TCRdb re-called the 5' RACE reads with MiXCR, one entry per CDR3 protein. This repertoire shows over 25,000 distinct CDR3 sequences, around 21% found once; its top ten account for less than 2%. The sequencing input was PBMCs or a T cell subset sorted from them (not recorded which). These receptor sequences come from an adult who had mild COVID-19 (a few samples of this study predate the infection). Cell type and time point are not known.

This clonotype appeared many times. CDR3 sequence (DNA): TGTGCCAGCAATAATCAGGGGAGGCCTGGAAACACCATATATTTT. This encodes CASNNQGRPGNTIYF. V usage is TRBV12-3 or TRBV12-4 and J usage is TRBJ1-3, with D possibly matching TRBD1 (6 bases). The CDR3 length is 15 residues. Trimming shortened V by 7 bases and J by 2 bases, and 15 bases separated the two germline ends.

This clonotype has ten or more counts. The genes are TRBV6-5 and TRBJ2-7; 7 nucleotides match TRBD1. With 5 bases clipped from V and 3 bases from J, the junction kept 7 bases outside the gene matches. CDR1 and CDR2 (germline): MNHEY, SVGAGI. There are 14 residues in the CDR3. The CDR3 region has the DNA TGTGCCAGCAGTACCCCTCGACAGGGCTACGAGCAGTACTTC. It specifies CASSTPRQGYEQYF.

In its sample, this clonotype was seen a few times. The rearrangement links TRBV18 to TRBJ1-1; 7 positions agree with TRBD1. The length of the CDR3 is 13 residues. The germline gives CDR1 KGHSH, CDR2 LQKENI. J was trimmed by 5 bases and V by 6 bases; bases with no gene match: 6. The DNA for the CDR3 is TGTGCCAGCTCCCAGGACAGGCGGACTGAAGCTTTCTTT. Residues: CASSQDRRTEAFF.

This clonotype appeared many times. The chain has TRBV4-2 and TRBJ1-5, with 10 positions matching TRBD1. The V segment lost 5 bases and the J segment 4 bases; nucleotides outside the gene matches: 11. The CDR3 totals 17 residues. The germline CDR1 and CDR2 sequences are LGHNA and YNFKEQ. CDR3 coding DNA: TGTGCCAGCAGCGCCGGTGGGGACAGGGGTCTGAATCAGCCCCAGCATTTT. Amino acid sequence: CASSAGGDRGLNQPQHF.

At least ten counts were recorded for this clonotype. V gene TRBV27 combines with J gene TRBJ2-1; TRBD2 might be the D (5 bases). CDR1 is MNHEY, CDR2 SMNVEV, per germline (reference sequence). This CDR3 has 13 amino acids. The V gene lost 4 bases and the J gene lost 11 bases, with 15 bases spanning the gap. CDR3 bases: TGTGCCAGCAGTTGGGGAGAGGCGTACAAGCAGTTCTTC. This codes for CASSWGEAYKQFF.

In its sample, this clonotype was seen many times. The rearrangement joins TRBV20-1 to TRBJ2-3, with 15 bases fitting TRBD2. Losses at the gene ends were 6 bases for V and 0 bases for J; bases not matched to a gene: 4. The V gene's germline CDR1 is DFQATT and CDR2 SNEGSKA (reference sequence). This CDR3 is 16 amino acids long. CDR3 DNA: TGCAGTGCGACGGGACTAGCGGGAGGAAGCACAGATACGCAGTATTTT. This codes for CSATGLAGGSTDTQYF.

The chain recombines TRBV10-3 with TRBJ2-7, with D possibly being TRBD2 (5 bases). The germline gives CDR1 ENHRY, CDR2 SYGVKD. The germline V and J ends were trimmed by 5 bases and 0 bases, with 11 bases remaining between them. This CDR3 contains 14 residues. In nucleotides, the CDR3 is TGTGCCATCAGTAAGGACTCTTTCTCCTACGAGCAGTACTTC. Protein sequence: CAISKDSFSYEQYF.

This sequence joins TRBV5-1 and TRBJ1-2; TRBD1 might be the D (5 bases). The CDR3 is made up of 14 amino acids. V shed 4 bases and J shed 0 bases, with 10 bases lying between them. The germline CDR1 and CDR2 sequences are SGHRS and YFSETQ. The CDR3 DNA reads TGCGCCAGCAGCCCCGACAGTGCTAACTATGGCTACACCTTC. Its translation is CASSPDSANYGYTF.

This clonotype qualifies as medium-sized. V usage is TRBV7-9 and J usage is TRBJ2-2, with D maybe TRBD2 (6 bases). CDR3 length: 15 amino acids. Trimming pared 5 bases from V and 2 bases from J, leaving 12 bases between. Germline CDR1 reads SEHNR; CDR2 reads FQNEAQ (reference sequence). The CDR3 DNA sequence: TGTGCCAGCAGCAACCCTAGCGCTAACACCGGGGAGCTGTTTTTT. It yields the protein CASSNPSANTGELFF. Full variable domain (missing parts from reference TRBV7-9 and TRBJ2-2): DTGVSQNPRHKITKRGQNVTFRCDPISEHNRLYWYRQTLGQGPEFLTYFQNEAQLEKSRLLSDRFSAERPKGSFSTLEIQRTEQGDSAMYLCASSNPSANTGELFFGEGSRLTVL.

This clonotype was seen many times. V and J are TRBV5-1 and TRBJ2-4, with 8 nucleotides matching TRBD2. Germline lookup yields CDR1 SGHRS and CDR2 YFSETQ. The CDR3 is made up of 18 amino acids. The trim removed 5 bases at V and 1 base at J, leaving 14 bases unmatched. The CDR3 region has the DNA TGCGCCAGCAGTGCCCAGGGGACTAGGGGGTTCGCCAAAAACATTCAGTACTTC. It translates to CASSAQGTRGFAKNIQYF. The full variable domain, rest sourced from reference TRBV5-1 and TRBJ2-4, is KAGVTQTPRYLIKTRGQQVTLSCSPISGHRSVSWYQQTPGQGLQFLFEYFSETQRNKGNFPGRFSGRQFSNSRSEMNVSTLELGDSALYLCASSAQGTRGFAKNIQYFGAGTRLSVL.